One sample yielded the 15 T cell receptor beta chains listed below, sequenced in a study of blood T cell repertoires in COVID-19. Clones were read by immunoSEQ multiplex PCR, and TCRdb kept only the in-frame ones, dropping some. The sample carries around 260,000 clones, 70% to 90% recorded once. Sequences were obtained from peripheral blood. These receptors all stem from a woman in her twenties or thirties with active or convalescent COVID-19.

This chain connects TRBV2 to TRBJ2-1; perhaps TRBD1 as D (5 bases). Trimming stripped 6 bases from V and 4 bases from J, with 19 bases between. Germline values: CDR1 SNHLY, CDR2 FYNNEI. There are 16 residues in the CDR3. CDR3 in DNA: TGTGCCAGCAGGCAAGGAAGGGTTGGGGCTTACAATGAGCAGTTCTTC. Translated, it gives CASRQGRVGAYNEQFF.

The chain employs TRBV5-1 and TRBJ2-7; a possible D gene is TRBD1 (7 bases). The germline V gene encodes CDR1 SGHRS and CDR2 YFSETQ. The CDR3 consists of 16 residues. The V end was cut by 4 bases, the J end by 3 bases, with 20 bases between. In DNA, the CDR3 is TGCGCCAGCAGCCCAACGGGACAGAGACTAGTCTACGAGCAGTACTTC. Translation: CASSPTGQRLVYEQYF.

This chain uses TRBV15 with TRBJ1-1; D ambiguous. Germline loops: CDR1 LNHNV, CDR2 YYDKDF (reference sequence). The V and J ends lost 5 bases and 4 bases respectively, with 20 bases between them. This CDR3 has 16 residues. The chain's CDR3 is CATSPGSQDIFTEAFF. CDR3 in DNA: TGTGCCACCAGCCCAGGTTCCCAAGACATCTTCACTGAAGCTTTCTTT.

J is TRBJ2-6 and V is TRBV30, with unresolved D. V lost 5 bases and J lost 2, with 7 bases in between. The CDR3 is 13 amino acids. The V gene's germline CDR1 is GTSNPN and CDR2 SVGIG (reference sequence). CDR3: CAWSGPGANVLTF. In DNA form, the CDR3 reads TGTGCCTGGTCTGGGCCTGGGGCCAACGTCCTGACTTTC.

This chain connects TRBV7-9 to TRBJ2-6; D uncertain. The germline V gene has CDR1 SEHNR and CDR2 FQNEAQ (reference sequence). Deletions cut 3 bases from V and 2 bases from J, with 8 bases between. The CDR3 totals 15 residues. This chain's CDR3 is CASSFMRTGANVLTF. The CDR3 bases are TGTGCCAGCAGCTTCATGAGAACTGGGGCCAACGTCCTGACTTTC.

The chain employs TRBV7-8 and TRBJ1-2, with D perhaps matching TRBD1 (6 bases). The CDR3 is made up of 14 amino acids. The germline V gene encodes CDR1 SGHVS and CDR2 FQNEAQ. Trimming cost V 0 bases and J 7 bases, with 12 bases left between them. The CDR3 is CASSLAGGNAGYTF. Here the CDR3 DNA reads TGTGCCAGCAGCTTAGCAGGGGGAAATGCTGGCTACACCTTC. The complete variable domain, with remaining parts taken from reference TRBV7-8 and TRBJ1-2, reads GAGVSQSPRYKVAKRGQDVALRCDPISGHVSLFWYQQALGQGPEFLTYFQNEAQLDKSGLPSDRFFAERPEGSVSTLKIQRTQQEDSAVYLCASSLAGGNAGYTFGSGTRLTVV.

This chain uses TRBV6-5 with TRBJ2-1; 8 bases agree with TRBD2. The V gene end was trimmed by 6 bases and the J gene end by 2 bases; junction bases not matched to a gene: 6. The CDR3 spans 15 residues. CDR1 is MNHEY, CDR2 SVGAGI, per germline. CDR3 sequence: CASRNPGGAYNEQFF. CDR3 coding DNA: TGTGCCAGCAGGAACCCGGGGGGGGCCTACAATGAGCAGTTCTTC.

The rearrangement joins TRBV27 to TRBJ2-3; possibly TRBD2 for D (6 bases). The CDR3 spans 18 residues. V was trimmed by 0 bases and J by 6 bases, leaving 22 bases between them. Germline V gene data show CDR1 as MNHEY and CDR2 as SMNVEV (reference sequence). This chain's CDR3 is CASSLSTPGLGFGDTQYF. In DNA form, the CDR3 reads TGTGCCAGCAGTTTATCGACTCCGGGACTTGGGTTTGGGGATACGCAGTATTTT.

This rearrangement joins TRBV13 to TRBJ1-2; 7 bases are a match to TRBD1. The germline CDR1 and CDR2 sequences are PRHDT and FYEKMQ (reference sequence). The J segment lost 6 bases and the V segment lost 0 bases, leaving 4 bases of the junction unmatched. The CDR3 is made up of 14 amino acids. DNA for the CDR3: TGTGCCAGCAGCTTAGGCAGGGGGACGGATGGCTACACCTTC. This encodes CASSLGRGTDGYTF.

The CDR3 region has the DNA TGCGCCAGCAGCTTGGCGGCCTCCGGTGACAGAATCGAGCAGTACTTC. This sequence encodes CASSLAASGDRIEQYF. The genes are TRBV5-1 and TRBJ2-7, with a possible D match to TRBD1 (5 bases). CDR3 length: 16 amino acids. Trimming removed 0 bases at V and 6 bases at J, with 19 bases between. Germline lookup yields CDR1 SGHRS and CDR2 YFSETQ.

This chain joins TRBV6-5 and TRBJ2-3, with TRBD2 as a possible D gene (6 bases). CDR1 and CDR2 from the germline V gene are MNHEY and SVGAGI. The CDR3 spans 14 residues. V dropped 5 bases and J dropped 0 bases, with 9 bases sitting between them. DNA for the CDR3: TGTGCCAGCAGTCCTGGGACTAGCACAGATACGCAGTATTTT. Encoded protein: CASSPGTSTDTQYF.

V usage is TRBV6-4 and J usage is TRBJ2-2; 9 bases are a match to TRBD2. The CDR3 is 17 amino acids. Germline trimming cut 6 bases from V and 1 base from J; bases unmatched to any gene: 9. From germline, CDR1 is MRHNA and CDR2 SNTAGT. The chain's CDR3 is CASSRHGSGGNTGELFF. The CDR3 DNA reads as TGTGCCAGCAGCCGACATGGTAGCGGGGGGAACACCGGGGAGCTGTTTTTT.

The chain carries TRBV18 and TRBJ1-4, with D perhaps TRBD1 (6 bases). The CDR3 extends over 13 amino acids. The germline CDR1 and CDR2 sequences are KGHSH and LQKENI. Trimming took off 5 bases at V and 6 bases at J, with 10 bases between the two ends. This CDR3 is CASSSAGDEKLFF. The CDR3 coding sequence is TGTGCCAGCTCATCGGCAGGGGATGAAAAACTGTTTTTT.

The chain is built from TRBV30 and TRBJ2-7; D is possibly TRBD1 (6 bases). Germline CDR1 is GTSNPN and CDR2 is SVGIG (reference sequence). The CDR3 is made up of 14 amino acids. Trimming took off 0 bases at V and 2 bases at J, with 11 bases between the two ends. The CDR3 is CAWSVDGQTYEQYF. DNA for the CDR3: TGTGCCTGGAGTGTAGACGGACAGACCTACGAGCAGTACTTC. Combining the CDR3 with reference TRBV30 and TRBJ2-7 gives the whole variable domain SQTIHQWPATLVQPVGSPLSLECTVEGTSNPNLYWYRQAAGRGLQLLFYSVGIGQISSEVPQNLSASRPQDRQFILSSKKLLLSDSGFYLCAWSVDGQTYEQYFGPGTRLTVT.

The table lists this clone with a few counts. At one end, the junction sequence differs from germline, possibly due to a read error. The chain employs TRBV3-1 (or the pseudogene TRBV3-2) and TRBJ2-1, with TRBD2 matching over 8 bases. Germline V gene data show CDR1 as LGHDT and CDR2 as YNNKEL (reference sequence). CDR3 size: 10 residues. The CDR3 protein is CASSHERGIF. CDR3 nucleotides: TGTGCCAGCAGCCATGAGCGGGGGATCTTC.